This T cell receptor (beta chain) originates from a study of OX40 agonist ivuxolimab in advanced cancers. Overall study: Prior therapy, whether anti-PD-1, anti-PD-L1 or anti-CTLA-4, was allowed, and approximately 40% had some.

Assay: immunoSEQ multiplex PCR; the TCRdb copy retains only in-frame clones and omits some. The table records around 62,000 clones, roughly 80% of them present only once. Per the germline V gene, CDR1 is ENHRY and CDR2 is SYGVKD. The CDR3 has 12 amino acids. V lost 6 bases and J lost 1, with 6 bases in between. This TCR came from an adult with an advanced solid tumor such as melanoma, head and neck, liver or kidney cancer. Sequenced here: CD4+ or CD8+ T cells sorted from blood, sampled in a trial of the OX40 agonist ivuxolimab. This sequence joins TRBV10-3 and TRBJ1-1; D call uncertain. CDR3 DNA sequence: TGTGCCATCAGGGCAGAGAACACTGAAGCTTTCTTT. Its protein product is CAIRAENTEAFF.